The TCR beta chain described here comes from a study of blood T cell repertoires in COVID-19. For the study at large: Sites across the United States, Italy and Spain contributed samples from acute and convalescent COVID-19. Nucleic acid was either cDNA or gDNA, and it came from T cells, B-cell-depleted T cells, or PBMCs.

CDR1 is SGHDT, CDR2 YYEEEE, per germline. V lost 4 bases and J lost 3; bases outside the gene matches: 6. The CDR3 has 14 residues. This clone was seen a single time. Per the original data handling: Nucleated cell number was recorded as an estimate derived from reference gene primer amplification. Here immunoSEQ multiplex PCR was the method, and the copy in TCRdb shows in-frame clones only, minus some. The V and J calls and clone size are taken from that table; D and trimming were inferred from the DNA. The sample comprises 95,000 to 100,000 clones, 85% of which are singletons, and 1.5% to 2% rests with the top ten.

This chain connects TRBV5-6 to TRBJ1-1; 7 bases map to TRBD1. The receptor's source is a woman aged 65 to 85 with active or convalescent COVID-19. Sequencing was performed on peripheral blood. The CDR3 coding sequence is TGTGCCAGCAGCCCTGACAGGGTCGACACTGAAGCTTTCTTT. As protein: CASSPDRVDTEAFF.